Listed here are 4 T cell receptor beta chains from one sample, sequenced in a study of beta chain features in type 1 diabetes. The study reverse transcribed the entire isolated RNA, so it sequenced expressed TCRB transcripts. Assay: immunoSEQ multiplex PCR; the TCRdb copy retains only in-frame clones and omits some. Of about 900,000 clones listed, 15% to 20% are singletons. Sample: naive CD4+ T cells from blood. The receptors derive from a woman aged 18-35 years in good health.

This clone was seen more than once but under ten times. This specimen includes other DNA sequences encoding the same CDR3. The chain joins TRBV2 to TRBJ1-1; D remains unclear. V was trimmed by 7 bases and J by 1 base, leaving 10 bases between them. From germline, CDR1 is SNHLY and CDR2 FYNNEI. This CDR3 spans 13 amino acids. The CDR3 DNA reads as TGTGCCAGCACCCAAGACAAGAACACTGAAGCTTTCTTT. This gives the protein CASTQDKNTEAFF.

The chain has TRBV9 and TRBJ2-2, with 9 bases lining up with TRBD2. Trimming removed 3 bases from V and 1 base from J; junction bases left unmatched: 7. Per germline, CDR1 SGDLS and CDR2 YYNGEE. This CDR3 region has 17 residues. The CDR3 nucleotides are TGTGCCAGCAGCGCTATAGCGGGAGATGGGAACACCGGGGAGCTGTTTTTT. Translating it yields CASSAIAGDGNTGELFF.

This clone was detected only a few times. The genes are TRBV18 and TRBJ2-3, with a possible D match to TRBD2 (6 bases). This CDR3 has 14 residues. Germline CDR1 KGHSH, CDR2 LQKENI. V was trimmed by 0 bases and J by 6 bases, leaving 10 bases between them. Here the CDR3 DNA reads TGTGCCAGCTCACCACCGGAGGGAGGTGATACGCAGTATTTT. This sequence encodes CASSPPEGGDTQYF. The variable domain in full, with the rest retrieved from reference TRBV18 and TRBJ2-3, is NAGVMQNPRHLVRRRGQEARLRCSPMKGHSHVYWYRQLPEEGLKFMVYLQKENIIDESGMPKERFSAEFPKEGPSILRIQQVVRGDSAAYFCASSPPEGGDTQYFGPGTRLTVL.

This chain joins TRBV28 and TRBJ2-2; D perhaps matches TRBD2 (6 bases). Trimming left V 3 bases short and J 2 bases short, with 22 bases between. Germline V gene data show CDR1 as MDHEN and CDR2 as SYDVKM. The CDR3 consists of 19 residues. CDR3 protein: CASSFQFTPGTVNTGELFF. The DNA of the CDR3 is TGTGCCAGCAGTTTCCAGTTTACCCCCGGGACTGTAAACACCGGGGAGCTGTTTTTT.